The 14 T cell receptor beta chains below come from one sample, sequenced in a study of blood T cell repertoires in COVID-19. Generated by immunoSEQ multiplex PCR, the TCRdb table keeps only in-frame clones and is missing some. The sample consists of some 130,000 clones, roughly 86% of them appearing once. Sequenced input: peripheral blood. All receptors derive from a woman in her 70s with COVID-19, enrolled during active disease.

The chain combines TRBV7-2 with TRBJ2-7; no reliable D call. Germline V gives CDR1 SGHTA, CDR2 FQGNSA. This CDR3 has 13 amino acids. Trimming left V 4 bases short and J 0 bases short, with 7 bases between. CDR3 nucleotide sequence: TGTGCCAGCAGCTCAGCCCTCTCCTACGAGCAGTACTTC. Translation gives CASSSALSYEQYF.

The gene calls are TRBV3-1 (or the pseudogene TRBV3-2) and TRBJ1-1; no firm D call. Trimming took 5 bases from V and 5 from J, leaving 12 bases between them. Germline lookup yields CDR1 LGHDT and CDR2 YNNKEL (reference sequence). The CDR3 contains 13 residues. Here the CDR3 DNA reads TGTGCCAGCAGCTCTCAGCCGGGTACTGAAGCTTTCTTT. Translation: CASSSQPGTEAFF.

The gene calls are TRBV7-9 and TRBJ2-4, with 11 bases fitting TRBD1. The J segment lost 6 bases and the V segment lost 7 bases, leaving 11 bases of the junction unmatched. Germline assignment: CDR1 SEHNR and CDR2 FQNEAQ (reference sequence). This CDR3 has 16 amino acids. For the CDR3, the DNA is TGTGCCAGCACCCCTCCGAAGGACAGGGGGCGAAACATTCAGTACTTC. The encoded protein is CASTPPKDRGRNIQYF.

This rearrangement joins TRBV5-1 to TRBJ1-4; D remains unclear. The CDR3 is made up of 13 amino acids. Germline CDR1 and CDR2: SGHRS and YFSETQ. Deletions cut 3 bases from V and 2 bases from J, with 5 bases between. CDR3 in amino acids: CASSSSTNEKLFF. CDR3 DNA: TGCGCCAGCAGCTCGAGTACTAATGAAAAACTGTTTTTT.

J is TRBJ2-7 and V is TRBV5-1; TRBD1 matches 10 bases. This CDR3 is 15 amino acids long. Trimming took 3 bases from V and 5 from J; bases not matched to a gene: 8. Germline CDR1 is SGHRS and CDR2 is YFSETQ. CDR3 nucleotide sequence: TGCGCCAGCAGCTCCAGACAGGGGGCACTGAACGAGCAGTACTTC. It encodes CASSSRQGALNEQYF.

Comment on this clone: The sample carries other DNA sequences with the same CDR3. The CDR3: CASSLDRYQETQYF. In DNA form, the CDR3 reads TGTGCCAGCAGCTTGGACCGGTACCAAGAGACCCAGTACTTC. V usage is TRBV5-6 and J usage is TRBJ2-5; D is unclear. Between the trimmed V and J ends, which lost 0 bases and 0 bases, there was a span of 6 bases. The germline gives CDR1 SGHDT, CDR2 YYEEEE. The CDR3 runs 14 residues.

Comment on this clone: The sample holds other DNA sequences that translate to the same CDR3. DNA of the CDR3: TGTGCCAGCAGGGAGGGCCAGAACTATGGCTACACCTTC. Translated: CASREGQNYGYTF. This chain uses TRBV2 with TRBJ1-2; no clear D. This CDR3 comprises 13 residues. Germline V gene lookup returns CDR1 SNHLY and CDR2 FYNNEI. V lost 6 bases and J 2 bases, leaving 10 bases between the germline ends.

V and J are TRBV6-5 and TRBJ1-3, with TRBD1 identical over 11 bases. Germline CDR1 MNHEY, CDR2 SVGAGI. The CDR3 is made up of 14 amino acids. Unmatched junction bases numbered 3, after V lost 5 bases and J lost 6 bases. The CDR3 loop reads CASSRDRGINTIYF. CDR3 bases: TGTGCCAGCAGTAGGGACAGGGGGATAAACACCATATATTTT.

This chain joins TRBV7-9 and TRBJ1-3; possibly TRBD1 for D (6 bases). Deletions cut 1 base from V and 0 bases from J, with 13 bases between. This CDR3 spans 17 amino acids. Germline-derived CDR1 and CDR2 are SEHNR and FQNEAQ (reference sequence). This CDR3 reads CASSLDGTRGSGNTIYF. The CDR3 DNA follows: TGTGCCAGCAGCTTAGATGGAACCAGGGGCTCTGGAAACACCATATATTTT.

V and J are TRBV6-5 and TRBJ1-2; D remains ambiguous. The germline V gene has CDR1 MNHEY and CDR2 SVGAGI. This CDR3 is built from 15 residues. Trimming left V 4 bases short and J 1 base short, with 13 bases between. The CDR3 DNA follows: TGTGCCAGCAGTTGGTCGGCAGGAGGTAACTATGGCTACACCTTC. Protein sequence: CASSWSAGGNYGYTF.

V is TRBV28 and J is TRBJ1-2; weak D call: TRBD1 (5 bases). CDR1 is MDHEN, CDR2 SYDVKM, per germline. Trimming left V 3 bases short and J 4 bases short, with 18 bases between. This CDR3 comprises 16 residues. For the CDR3, the DNA is TGTGCCAGCAGTTTCCTGTCGGGACGGGGGGGCTATGGCTACACCTTC. As protein: CASSFLSGRGGYGYTF.

This chain uses TRBV5-1 with TRBJ1-6, with D unclear. Germline V lookup: CDR1 SGHRS, CDR2 YFSETQ. CDR3 length: 17 amino acids. V was shortened by 1 base and J by 3 bases, with 14 bases between the two germline ends. The chain's CDR3 is CASSLLASDFYNSPLHF. CDR3 nucleotides: TGCGCCAGCAGCTTGCTAGCGTCAGATTTCTATAATTCACCCCTCCACTTT.

This clone was counted once. The chain joins TRBV7-8 to TRBJ1-5; TRBD1 aligns across 7 bases. Germline CDR1 reads SGHVS; CDR2 reads FQNEAQ. The trim removed 1 base at V and 5 bases at J, leaving 2 bases unmatched. The CDR3 length is 14 residues. The CDR3 bases are TGTGCCAGCAGCTTAGACAGGGGTGATCAGCCCCAGCATTTT. Encoded protein: CASSLDRGDQPQHF.

With regard to this clone: The same CDR3 also results from other DNA sequences found in this sample. The chain recombines TRBV3-1 (or the pseudogene TRBV3-2) with TRBJ1-1, with TRBD1 matching over 10 bases. V was clipped by 2 bases and J by 4 bases; unmatched bases: 7. This CDR3 spans 16 amino acids. Germline V gives CDR1 LGHDT, CDR2 YNNKEL (reference sequence). The CDR3 coding sequence is TGTGCCAGCAGCCAACTACCGGGACAGGGGAGCACTGAAGCTTTCTTT. This translates into CASSQLPGQGSTEAFF.